The rows below give T cell receptor beta chains drawn from one sample of a study of Ad26.COV2.S vaccination and SARS-CoV-2 variants. Profiling relied on immunoSEQ multiplex PCR, and the TCRdb table lists in-frame clones only, not all of them. The sample has over 450,000 clones; nearly 90% are singletons. The material sequenced was peripheral blood, taken in a trial of Ad26.COV2.S vaccine versus placebo. The source is a person between 18 and 65 years old who received the Ad26.COV2.S COVID-19 vaccine or a placebo. The CDR3 runs from the conserved cysteine through the conserved F or W. Fields, in order: clone size, J gene, D gene, V gene, CDR3 DNA, CDR3 protein. The D gene is left open where the match is weak. The size field is filled for only some rows; it gives once, few, many or a size class.

abundance: NA; j_gene: TRBJ2-2; d_gene: TRBD2; v_gene: TRBV11-2; CDR3nt: TGTGCCAGCAGCTCGAAGGGGACTATAGTGACCGGGGAGCTGTTTTTT; CDR3aa: CASSSKGTIVTGELFF
abundance: NA; j_gene: TRBJ2-2; d_gene: TRBD2; v_gene: TRBV11-3; CDR3nt: TGTGCCAGCAGCTCGACTAGCGGGCCGACCGGGGAGCTGTTTTTT; CDR3aa: CASSSTSGPTGELFF
abundance: NA; j_gene: TRBJ2-4; d_gene: TRBD1; v_gene: TRBV6-6; CDR3nt: TGTGCCAGCAGTGGCGGACAGGGTGGGGACATTCAGTACTTC; CDR3aa: CASSGGQGGDIQYF
abundance: once; j_gene: TRBJ1-2; d_gene: TRBD1; v_gene: TRBV7-2; CDR3nt: TGTGCCAGCAGCGTAGTACAGGGGGTTTATGGCTACACCTTC; CDR3aa: CASSVVQGVYGYTF
abundance: NA; j_gene: TRBJ1-4; d_gene: TRBD1; v_gene: TRBV18; CDR3nt: TGTGCCAGCTCACCAAGCGACAGGGCAACTAATGAAAAACTGTTTTTT; CDR3aa: CASSPSDRATNEKLFF
abundance: NA; j_gene: TRBJ2-1; d_gene: TRBD2; v_gene: TRBV11-2; CDR3nt: TGTGCCAGCAGCTTTGGGACCGGGGGGGATGAGCAGTTCTTC; CDR3aa: CASSFGTGGDEQFF
abundance: NA; j_gene: TRBJ2-6; d_gene: NA; v_gene: TRBV30; CDR3nt: TGTGCCTGGTCCGCTCCGGCCGGGGCCAACGTCCTGACTTTC; CDR3aa: CAWSAPAGANVLTF
abundance: NA; j_gene: TRBJ2-3; d_gene: NA; v_gene: TRBV6-5; CDR3nt: TGTGCCAGCAGTCAGAGCACAGATACGCAGTATTTT; CDR3aa: CASSQSTDTQYF
abundance: NA; j_gene: TRBJ1-2; d_gene: TRBD1; v_gene: TRBV12-5; CDR3nt: TGTGCTAGTGGTTTGCATGTAGGGGGCGCGAATCCCTATGGCTACACCTTC; CDR3aa: CASGLHVGGANPYGYTF
abundance: NA; j_gene: TRBJ1-5; d_gene: NA; v_gene: TRBV5-5; CDR3nt: TGTGCCAGCAGCCCCACCGGGACAAAAAATCAGCCCCAGCATTTT; CDR3aa: CASSPTGTKNQPQHF
abundance: NA; j_gene: TRBJ1-3; d_gene: NA; v_gene: TRBV21-1; CDR3nt: TGTGCCAGCAGCAAACGGAAAAGCTCTGGAAACACCATATATTTT; CDR3aa: CASSKRKSSGNTIYF
abundance: NA; j_gene: TRBJ1-2; d_gene: TRBD1; v_gene: TRBV27; CDR3nt: TGTGCCAGCAGTTTAACCGGGACAGGGGACTATGGCTACACCTTC; CDR3aa: CASSLTGTGDYGYTF
abundance: NA; j_gene: TRBJ2-2; d_gene: TRBD1; v_gene: TRBV6-5; CDR3nt: TGTGCCAGCAGTTACAACAGGGGGGACGGGGAGCTGTTTTTT; CDR3aa: CASSYNRGDGELFF
abundance: NA; j_gene: TRBJ2-1; d_gene: TRBD2; v_gene: TRBV14; CDR3nt: TGTGCCAGCAGCCAAGATCTAGCGGGAGATCGCAATGAGCAGTTCTTC; CDR3aa: CASSQDLAGDRNEQFF
abundance: NA; j_gene: TRBJ1-2; d_gene: NA; v_gene: TRBV6-1; CDR3nt: TGTGCCAGCAGTGAAAACCCTTACTCGGGGTTACCAGGCTACACCTTC; CDR3aa: CASSENPYSGLPGYTF
abundance: NA; j_gene: TRBJ1-2; d_gene: NA; v_gene: TRBV9; CDR3nt: TGTGCCAGCAGCGTTATCGACGGCTATGGCTACACCTTC; CDR3aa: CASSVIDGYGYTF
abundance: few; j_gene: TRBJ1-5; d_gene: NA; v_gene: TRBV7-6; CDR3nt: TGTGCCAGCAGCTTAGAGGCGGGACGGATAAATCAGCCCCAGCATTTT; CDR3aa: CASSLEAGRINQPQHF
abundance: NA; j_gene: TRBJ1-2; d_gene: NA; v_gene: TRBV6-2/TRBV6-3; CDR3nt: TGTGCCAGCAGTTACTCGGAAAGGGGAAACTATGGCTACACCTTC; CDR3aa: CASSYSERGNYGYTF
abundance: NA; j_gene: TRBJ2-6; d_gene: NA; v_gene: TRBV7-8; CDR3nt: TGTGCCAGCAGCTTAGTCAGGGCAGGGTCTGGGGCCAACGTCCTGACTTTC; CDR3aa: CASSLVRAGSGANVLTF
abundance: NA; j_gene: TRBJ1-2; d_gene: TRBD1; v_gene: TRBV9; CDR3nt: TGTGCCAGCAGCGTAGACAGGGGAGGCTATGGCTACACCTTC; CDR3aa: CASSVDRGGYGYTF
abundance: NA; j_gene: TRBJ2-1; d_gene: TRBD2; v_gene: TRBV6-5; CDR3nt: TGTGCCAGCAGTCGAGCGGGAGATTTCGACAATGAGCAGTTCTTC; CDR3aa: CASSRAGDFDNEQFF
abundance: NA; j_gene: TRBJ1-5; d_gene: NA; v_gene: TRBV27; CDR3nt: TGTGCCAGCAGTTTTCAGCGAAATCAGCCCCAGCATTTT; CDR3aa: CASSFQRNQPQHF
abundance: NA; j_gene: TRBJ2-1; d_gene: TRBD2; v_gene: TRBV7-8; CDR3nt: TGTGCCAGCAGCGCCATGGGACTAGAAATTGATGAGCAGTTCTTC; CDR3aa: CASSAMGLEIDEQFF
abundance: few; j_gene: TRBJ1-4; d_gene: NA; v_gene: TRBV27; CDR3nt: TGTGCCAGCAGAGGAAGTAGGGGGAATGAAAAACTGTTTTTT; CDR3aa: CASRGSRGNEKLFF
abundance: NA; j_gene: TRBJ1-2; d_gene: TRBD1; v_gene: TRBV7-9; CDR3nt: TGTGCCAGCAGCTTAATTATCGGGACAGGGTCCTCTAAGGGGGGTGGCTACACCTTC; CDR3aa: CASSLIIGTGSSKGGGYTF
abundance: NA; j_gene: TRBJ2-2; d_gene: TRBD2; v_gene: TRBV9; CDR3nt: TGTGCCAGCAGCCCCTTGACTAGCGGGGGCAGACGGGAGCTGTTTTTT; CDR3aa: CASSPLTSGGRRELFF
abundance: NA; j_gene: TRBJ1-3; d_gene: NA; v_gene: TRBV7-9; CDR3nt: TGTGCCAGCAGCCCCAGTGCCTCTGGAAACACCATATATTTT; CDR3aa: CASSPSASGNTIYF
abundance: NA; j_gene: TRBJ2-3; d_gene: NA; v_gene: TRBV7-9; CDR3nt: TGTGCCAGCAGCTTACGGGACTTCACAGATACGCAGTATTTT; CDR3aa: CASSLRDFTDTQYF
abundance: NA; j_gene: TRBJ1-1; d_gene: NA; v_gene: TRBV5-1; CDR3nt: TGCGCCAGCAGCTTGGGGCCACAGGATATGAACACTGAAGCTTTCTTT; CDR3aa: CASSLGPQDMNTEAFF
abundance: NA; j_gene: TRBJ2-7; d_gene: NA; v_gene: TRBV18; CDR3nt: TGTGCCAGCTCACCCCTGGCAGATTCAGACGAGCAGTACTTC; CDR3aa: CASSPLADSDEQYF
abundance: NA; j_gene: TRBJ2-6; d_gene: NA; v_gene: TRBV27; CDR3nt: TGTGCCAGCACAACTCCCAGTGGGGCCAACGTCCTGACTTTC; CDR3aa: CASTTPSGANVLTF
abundance: NA; j_gene: TRBJ2-7; d_gene: TRBD1; v_gene: TRBV5-1; CDR3nt: TGCGCCAGCAGCGTATCAACAGGGGATCTCGGCTACGAGCAGTACTTC; CDR3aa: CASSVSTGDLGYEQYF
abundance: NA; j_gene: TRBJ2-5; d_gene: NA; v_gene: TRBV3-1/TRBV3-2; CDR3nt: TGTGCCAGCAGGCGCGCAAGGTTACAAGAGACCCAGTACTTC; CDR3aa: CASRRARLQETQYF
abundance: once; j_gene: TRBJ2-3; d_gene: TRBD2; v_gene: TRBV4-2; CDR3nt: TGTGCCAGCAGCCAAGATGGGGTAGCGGGAGGCACAGATACGCAGTATTTT; CDR3aa: CASSQDGVAGGTDTQYF
abundance: NA; j_gene: TRBJ2-1; d_gene: NA; v_gene: TRBV6-5; CDR3nt: TGTGCCAGCAGCTCCCCGGTCGGGCATGAGCAGTTCTTC; CDR3aa: CASSSPVGHEQFF
abundance: NA; j_gene: TRBJ1-5; d_gene: NA; v_gene: TRBV19; CDR3nt: TGTGCCAGCACCCCAGGGATCAATCAGCCCCAGCATTTT; CDR3aa: CASTPGINQPQHF
abundance: once; j_gene: TRBJ1-1; d_gene: NA; v_gene: TRBV18; CDR3nt: TGTGCCAGCTCACCCCGGTTGAACACTGAAGCTTTCTTT; CDR3aa: CASSPRLNTEAFF
abundance: NA; j_gene: TRBJ1-1; d_gene: TRBD1; v_gene: TRBV6-2/TRBV6-3; CDR3nt: TGTGCCAGCAGTTACCGACAGGGGCGGAACACTGAAGCTTTCTTT; CDR3aa: CASSYRQGRNTEAFF
abundance: once; j_gene: TRBJ2-3; d_gene: NA; v_gene: TRBV5-1; CDR3nt: TGCGCCAGCAGCTTCCCGGCCCCCTTCACAGATACGCAGTATTTT; CDR3aa: CASSFPAPFTDTQYF
abundance: NA; j_gene: TRBJ1-2; d_gene: NA; v_gene: TRBV28; CDR3nt: TGTGCCAGCAGTTACCCCCCCACGGGAACTAGGGGCTACACCTTC; CDR3aa: CASSYPPTGTRGYTF
abundance: NA; j_gene: TRBJ2-2; d_gene: NA; v_gene: TRBV14; CDR3nt: TGTGCCAGCAGCCGGTCCCTGACAGCCTCGAACACCGGGGAGCTGTTTTTT; CDR3aa: CASSRSLTASNTGELFF
abundance: NA; j_gene: TRBJ2-2; d_gene: TRBD2; v_gene: TRBV19; CDR3nt: TGTGCCAGTAGTCCTCCAGGGGGCGTTATCGGGACTAGCGGGAGTTGGGAGCTGTTTTTT; CDR3aa: CASSPPGGVIGTSGSWELFF
abundance: NA; j_gene: TRBJ2-3; d_gene: NA; v_gene: TRBV6-5; CDR3nt: TGTGCCAGCAGTTCGGTACGGGGCACAGATACGCAGTATTTT; CDR3aa: CASSSVRGTDTQYF
abundance: NA; j_gene: TRBJ2-4; d_gene: TRBD1; v_gene: TRBV6-5; CDR3nt: TGTGCTAGTAAGACAGGGGGCAGGTGGTACTTC; CDR3aa: CASKTGGRWYF
abundance: NA; j_gene: TRBJ2-3; d_gene: TRBD2; v_gene: TRBV9; CDR3nt: TGTGCCAGCAGCACCCACGATGGGGGGGTTGCAGATACGCAGTATTTT; CDR3aa: CASSTHDGGVADTQYF
abundance: NA; j_gene: TRBJ2-7; d_gene: NA; v_gene: TRBV3-1/TRBV3-2; CDR3nt: TGTGCCAGCAGCCAAGGCCTAAAAGTGAGCGGCCCCTACGAGCAGTACTTC; CDR3aa: CASSQGLKVSGPYEQYF
abundance: NA; j_gene: TRBJ2-2; d_gene: NA; v_gene: TRBV15; CDR3nt: TGTGCCACCAGCAGAGCCGGACAGAGGGGAACCGGGGAGCTGTTTTTT; CDR3aa: CATSRAGQRGTGELFF
abundance: NA; j_gene: TRBJ1-3; d_gene: TRBD1; v_gene: TRBV2; CDR3nt: TGTGCCAGCTATGGGGAACGGACAGGACCCCACTCTGGAAACACCATATATTTT; CDR3aa: CASYGERTGPHSGNTIYF
abundance: NA; j_gene: TRBJ1-2; d_gene: NA; v_gene: TRBV10-3; CDR3nt: TGTGCCATCAGTGGGTCGGTCTATGGCTACACCTTC; CDR3aa: CAISGSVYGYTF
abundance: NA; j_gene: TRBJ2-7; d_gene: NA; v_gene: TRBV2; CDR3nt: TGTGCCAGCAGCACGGACGAGCAGTACTTC; CDR3aa: CASSTDEQYF
abundance: NA; j_gene: TRBJ1-1; d_gene: NA; v_gene: TRBV30; CDR3nt: TGTGCCTGGCTTCTCATGAACACTGAAGCTTTCTTT; CDR3aa: CAWLLMNTEAFF
abundance: NA; j_gene: TRBJ2-7; d_gene: TRBD2; v_gene: TRBV2; CDR3nt: TGTGCCAGCAGGACTAGCGCCAGCTCCTACGAGCAGTACTTC; CDR3aa: CASRTSASSYEQYF
abundance: NA; j_gene: TRBJ2-7; d_gene: TRBD2; v_gene: TRBV9; CDR3nt: TGTGCCAGCAGCGGACCTAGCGGAACCTACGAGCAGTACTTC; CDR3aa: CASSGPSGTYEQYF
abundance: NA; j_gene: TRBJ1-5; d_gene: TRBD1; v_gene: TRBV7-2; CDR3nt: TGTGCCAGCAGCTTAGTCGGGGACAGTCCCCAGCATTTT; CDR3aa: CASSLVGDSPQHF
abundance: NA; j_gene: TRBJ2-1; d_gene: TRBD2; v_gene: TRBV4-1; CDR3nt: TGCGCCAGCAGCCTCGGGCTAGCGGGGAATGAGCAGTTCTTC; CDR3aa: CASSLGLAGNEQFF
abundance: NA; j_gene: TRBJ2-5; d_gene: TRBD2; v_gene: TRBV13; CDR3nt: TGTGCCAGCAGCAGCCGCGGGGGGGCGGAGACCCAGTACTTC; CDR3aa: CASSSRGGAETQYF
abundance: once; j_gene: TRBJ2-2; d_gene: TRBD2; v_gene: TRBV7-6; CDR3nt: TGTGCCAGCAGCTTAGCCGCTGGTGGCGCGGGGGTGGTCACCGGGGAGCTGTTTTTT; CDR3aa: CASSLAAGGAGVVTGELFF
abundance: NA; j_gene: TRBJ2-3; d_gene: NA; v_gene: TRBV19; CDR3nt: TGTGCCAGTAGTGCAGACTCGACTAGCACAGATACGCAGTATTTT; CDR3aa: CASSADSTSTDTQYF